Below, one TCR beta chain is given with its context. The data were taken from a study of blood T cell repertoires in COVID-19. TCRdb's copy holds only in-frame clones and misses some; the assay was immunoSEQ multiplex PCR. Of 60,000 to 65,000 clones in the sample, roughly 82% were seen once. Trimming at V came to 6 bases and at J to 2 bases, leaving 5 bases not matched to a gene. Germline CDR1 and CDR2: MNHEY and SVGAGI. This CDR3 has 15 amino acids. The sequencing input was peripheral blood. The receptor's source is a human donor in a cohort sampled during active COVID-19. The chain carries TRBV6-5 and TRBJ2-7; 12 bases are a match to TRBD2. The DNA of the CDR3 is TGTGCCAGCAGGCCGGGACTAGCGGGTCCCTACGAGCAGTACTTC. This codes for CASRPGLAGPYEQYF.